One and the same sample provided the 14 T cell receptor beta chains below, sequenced in a study of OX40 agonist ivuxolimab in advanced cancers. Libraries were prepared by immunoSEQ multiplex PCR; TCRdb keeps only in-frame clonotypes and omits some of them. Here the sample spans tens of thousands of clones, over 75% being singletons. The material was CD4+ or CD8+ T cells sorted from blood, obtained in a trial of the OX40 agonist ivuxolimab. These receptors originate from an adult with an advanced solid tumor such as melanoma, head and neck, liver or kidney cancer.

This rearrangement joins TRBV30 to TRBJ2-1; 10 nucleotides line up with TRBD2. J lost 4 bases, V lost 4 bases, and 4 bases had no gene match. Per the germline V gene, CDR1 is GTSNPN and CDR2 is SVGIG (reference sequence). The CDR3 extends over 14 amino acids. The DNA for the CDR3 is TGTGCCTGGATCTGGACTAGCGGTTACAATGAGCAGTTCTTC. Translated, it gives CAWIWTSGYNEQFF. The whole variable domain, filled in from reference TRBV30 and TRBJ2-1, reads SQTIHQWPATLVQPVGSPLSLECTVEGTSNPNLYWYRQAAGRGLQLLFYSVGIGQISSEVPQNLSASRPQDRQFILSSKKLLLSDSGFYLCAWIWTSGYNEQFFGPGTRLTVL.

J is TRBJ1-5 and V is TRBV28; D not resolved. Between the trimmed V and J ends, which lost 2 bases and 3 bases, there was a span of 2 bases. The CDR3 has 12 residues. The V gene's germline CDR1 is MDHEN and CDR2 SYDVKM. CDR3 sequence: CASSLPNQPQHF. As DNA, the CDR3 is TGTGCCAGCAGTTTACCCAATCAGCCCCAGCATTTT.

On this clone: Its ends do not fully match the called genes, so a read error is possible. J is TRBJ2-2 and V is TRBV7-7; D is unclear. Germline V gene lookup returns CDR1 SSHAT and CDR2 FNYEAQ (reference sequence). The CDR3 covers 13 residues. The chain's CDR3 is CASSPGRTGELFF. DNA of the CDR3: TGTGCTAGCAGTCCTGGGCGGACCGGGGAGCTGTTTTTT.

The chain employs TRBV7-8 and TRBJ1-2; TRBD1 agrees at 7 bases. Germline-derived CDR1 and CDR2 are SGHVS and FQNEAQ. J was trimmed by 4 bases and V by 5 bases; bases with no gene match: 10. This CDR3 spans 15 amino acids. In DNA form, the CDR3 reads TGTGCCAGCAGCCCGAATAGGGGGCTTGGCTATGGCTACACCTTC. Its protein is CASSPNRGLGYGYTF.

This rearrangement joins TRBV5-4 to TRBJ2-7; TRBD2 matches 9 bases. J lost 2 bases, V lost 4 bases, and 7 bases had no gene match. CDR1 is SGHNT and CDR2 is YYREEE in the germline V gene (reference sequence). The CDR3 totals 15 residues. The CDR3 here is CASSKISSGAYEQYF. CDR3 DNA: TGTGCCAGCAGCAAAATCTCTAGCGGGGCCTACGAGCAGTACTTC.

V usage is TRBV9 and J usage is TRBJ1-2; 9 positions match TRBD1. V was clipped by 5 bases and J by 4 bases; unmatched bases: 9. The CDR3 is 15 residues long. From germline, CDR1 is SGDLS and CDR2 YYNGEE. CDR3 in DNA: TGTGCCAGCAGGAAGTTCGACAGGGGGTCCTATGGCTACACCTTC. This codes for CASRKFDRGSYGYTF.

V usage is TRBV28 and J usage is TRBJ1-6, with TRBD1 identical over 8 bases. After removal of 3 bases from V and 8 bases from J, the junction contained 6 bases not matched to a gene. The CDR3 totals 15 residues. CDR1 and CDR2 (germline): MDHEN, SYDVKM. CDR3 protein: CASSFGGTGYSPLHF. The CDR3 DNA reads as TGTGCCAGCAGTTTTGGCGGGACAGGCTATTCACCCCTCCACTTT.

The CDR3 here is CASSLNRGHGYTF. DNA for the CDR3: TGTGCCAGCAGCCTCAACAGGGGGCACGGCTACACCTTC. The chain couples TRBV7-9 to TRBJ1-2, with TRBD1 matching 9 bases. Germline CDR1 SEHNR, CDR2 FQNEAQ (reference sequence). V lost 5 bases, J lost 8 bases, and 6 bases stayed unmatched. The CDR3 has 13 amino acids.

V and J are TRBV7-6 and TRBJ2-7; 16 bases match TRBD2. After removal of 4 bases from V and 9 bases from J, the junction contained 9 bases not matched to a gene. Germline assignment: CDR1 SGHVS and CDR2 FNYEAQ. The CDR3 loop spans 16 amino acids. CDR3 nucleotide sequence: TGTGCCAGCAGCTGGGGACCGGGACTAGCGGGAGGGCGGCAGTACTTC. This encodes CASSWGPGLAGGRQYF.

The rearrangement uses TRBV5-1 and TRBJ2-3, with 12 bases fitting TRBD2. In germline, CDR1 is SGHRS, CDR2 YFSETQ. V lost 3 bases and J lost 3; bases outside the gene matches: 17. This CDR3 is 20 amino acids long. This CDR3 reads CASSSAPGLAGPVRTDTQYF. The CDR3, as DNA: TGCGCCAGCAGCTCGGCCCCGGGACTAGCGGGCCCCGTCCGAACAGATACGCAGTATTTT.

The V and J genes are TRBV6-5 and TRBJ2-5; no reliable D call. The J call may be in error: the DNA end matches TRBJ2-7 better. Germline CDR1 MNHEY, CDR2 SVGAGI. The length of the CDR3 is 12 residues. For the CDR3, the DNA is TGTGCCAGCAGAACGGGCGTCTACGAGCAGTACTTC. Its protein product is CASRTGVYEQYF.

This clone occurred once. J is TRBJ1-4 and V is TRBV6-5; D gene uncertain. Germline CDR1 reads MNHEY; CDR2 reads SVGAGI. V lost 2 bases and J 7 bases, leaving 17 bases between the germline ends. CDR3 length: 16 residues. CDR3 in amino acids: CASSYARGGTREKLFF. The CDR3 DNA is TGTGCCAGCAGTTACGCCCGGGGAGGTACGCGTGAAAAACTGTTTTTT.

The chain uses TRBV19 and TRBJ2-7; possibly TRBD1 for D (7 bases). Trimming pared 6 bases from V and 3 bases from J, leaving 15 bases between. This CDR3 spans 14 amino acids. Germline V gives CDR1 LNHDA, CDR2 SQIVND (reference sequence). CDR3 region: CASRGGTEIYEQYF. CDR3 coding DNA: TGTGCCAGTAGGGGCGGGACAGAGATCTACGAGCAGTACTTC. The whole variable domain, filled in from reference TRBV19 and TRBJ2-7, reads DGGITQSPKYLFRKEGQNVTLSCEQNLNHDAMYWYRQDPGQGLRLIYYSQIVNDFQKGDIAEGYSVSREKKESFPLTVTSAQKNPTAFYLCASRGGTEIYEQYFGPGTRLTVT.

The chain has TRBV18 and TRBJ1-1, with 9 bases identical to TRBD1. The CDR3 contains 14 residues. V lost 6 bases and J lost 11; bases outside the gene matches: 13. CDR1 is KGHSH, CDR2 LQKENI, per germline. The CDR3 nucleotides read TGTGCCAGCTCGCCGGACAGGGGCACCCGTGGTGCTTTCTTT. It encodes CASSPDRGTRGAFF. The full variable domain, completed using reference TRBV18 and TRBJ1-1, is NAGVMQNPRHLVRRRGQEARLRCSPMKGHSHVYWYRQLPEEGLKFMVYLQKENIIDESGMPKERFSAEFPKEGPSILRIQQVVRGDSAAYFCASSPDRGTRGAFFGQGTRLTVV.